The sequence of this T cell receptor (beta chain) was determined in a study of glioma-infiltrating T cells. The iRepertoire nested amplicon-rescue multiplex PCR amplified TCR alpha and beta CDR3s from RNA. Via MiXCR, TCRdb re-called the multiplex PCR reads, giving one row per CDR3 protein. The table has about 190,000 distinct CDR3 sequences, roughly 32% seen once. The germline gives CDR1 SQVTM, CDR2 ANQGSEA. Between the trimmed V and J ends, which lost 7 bases and 5 bases, there was a span of 17 bases. There are 13 residues in the CDR3. The source is a human donor with low-grade glioma or glioblastoma, undergoing nonglioma brain surgery, or in good health (not recorded which). Sequenced input: glioma tissue, nonneoplastic brain tissue, or PBMCs (not recorded which). The V call is TRBV29-1, the J call TRBJ2-5; no firm D call. CDR3 nucleotides: TGCAGCGCGGCCAGTTCCGAAGGGGAGACCCAGTACTTC. Translating it yields CSAASSEGETQYF. Full variable domain (rest looked up from reference TRBV29-1 and TRBJ2-5): SAVISQKPSRDICQRGTSLTIQCQVDSQVTMMFWYRQQPGQSLTLIATANQGSEATYESGFVIDKFPISRPNLTFSTLTVSNMSPEDSSIYLCSAASSEGETQYFGPGTRLLVL.